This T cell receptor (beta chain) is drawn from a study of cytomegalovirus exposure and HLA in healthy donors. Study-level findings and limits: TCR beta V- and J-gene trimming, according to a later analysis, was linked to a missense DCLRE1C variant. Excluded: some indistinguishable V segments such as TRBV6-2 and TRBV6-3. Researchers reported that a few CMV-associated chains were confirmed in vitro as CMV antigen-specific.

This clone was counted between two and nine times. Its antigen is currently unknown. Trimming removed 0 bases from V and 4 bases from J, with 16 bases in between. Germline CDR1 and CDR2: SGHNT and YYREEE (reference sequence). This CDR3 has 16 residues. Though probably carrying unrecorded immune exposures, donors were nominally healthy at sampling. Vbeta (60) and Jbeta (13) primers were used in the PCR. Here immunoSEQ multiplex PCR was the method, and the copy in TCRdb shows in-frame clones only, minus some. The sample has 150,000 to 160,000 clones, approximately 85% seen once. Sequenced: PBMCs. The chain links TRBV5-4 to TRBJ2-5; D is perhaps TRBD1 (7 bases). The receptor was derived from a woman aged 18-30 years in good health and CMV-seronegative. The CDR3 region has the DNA TGTGCCAGCAGCTTGGCCTGGCAGGGGGGAGGAGAGACCCAGTACTTC. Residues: CASSLAWQGGGETQYF.